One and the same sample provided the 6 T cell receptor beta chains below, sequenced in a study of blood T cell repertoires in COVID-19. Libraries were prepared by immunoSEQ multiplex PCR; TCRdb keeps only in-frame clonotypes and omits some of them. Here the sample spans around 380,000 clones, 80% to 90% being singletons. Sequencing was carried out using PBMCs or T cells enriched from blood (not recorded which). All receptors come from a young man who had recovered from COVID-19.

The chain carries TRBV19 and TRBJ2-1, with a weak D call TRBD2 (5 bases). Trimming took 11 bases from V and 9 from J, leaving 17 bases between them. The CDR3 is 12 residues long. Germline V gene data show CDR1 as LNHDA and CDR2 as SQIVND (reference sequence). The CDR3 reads CAATGIWGEQFF. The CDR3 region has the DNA TGTGCCGCCACGGGAATATGGGGTGAGCAGTTCTTC. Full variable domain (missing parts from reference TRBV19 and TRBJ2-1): DGGITQSPKYLFRKEGQNVTLSCEQNLNHDAMYWYRQDPGQGLRLIYYSQIVNDFQKGDIAEGYSVSREKKESFPLTVTSAQKNPTAFYLCAATGIWGEQFFGPGTRLTVL.

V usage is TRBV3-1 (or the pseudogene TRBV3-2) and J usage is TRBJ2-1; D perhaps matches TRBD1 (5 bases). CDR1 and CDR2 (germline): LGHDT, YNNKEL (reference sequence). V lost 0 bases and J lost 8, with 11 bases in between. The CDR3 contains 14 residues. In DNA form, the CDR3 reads TGTGCCAGCAGCCAAGACCCTCCAGGGTATGAGCAGTTCTTC. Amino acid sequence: CASSQDPPGYEQFF.

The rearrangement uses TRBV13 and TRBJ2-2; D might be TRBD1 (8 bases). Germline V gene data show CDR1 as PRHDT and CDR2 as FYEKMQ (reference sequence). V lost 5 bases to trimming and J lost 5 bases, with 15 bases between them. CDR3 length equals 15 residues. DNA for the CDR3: TGTGCCAGCAGCCTCGGACAGGGAGGGACCGGGGAGCTGTTTTTT. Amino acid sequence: CASSLGQGGTGELFF.

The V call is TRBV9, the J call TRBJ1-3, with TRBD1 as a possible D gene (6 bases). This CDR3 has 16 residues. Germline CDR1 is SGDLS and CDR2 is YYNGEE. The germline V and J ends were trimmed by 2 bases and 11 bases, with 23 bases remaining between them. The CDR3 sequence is CASSVGFTAEGEAIYF. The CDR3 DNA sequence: TGTGCCAGCAGCGTTGGATTCACCGCCGAGGGGGAAGCCATATATTTT.

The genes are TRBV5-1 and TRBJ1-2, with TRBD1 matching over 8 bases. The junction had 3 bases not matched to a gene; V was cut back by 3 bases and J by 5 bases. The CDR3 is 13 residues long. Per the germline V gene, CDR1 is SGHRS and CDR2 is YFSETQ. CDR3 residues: CASSYRQGYGYTF. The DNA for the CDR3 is TGCGCCAGCAGCTATCGACAGGGGTATGGCTACACCTTC.

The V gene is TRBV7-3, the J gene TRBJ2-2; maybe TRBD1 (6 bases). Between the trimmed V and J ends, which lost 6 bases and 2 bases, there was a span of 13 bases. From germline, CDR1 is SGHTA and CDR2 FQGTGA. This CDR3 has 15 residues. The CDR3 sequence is CASSYQGRNTGELFF. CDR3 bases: TGTGCCAGCAGTTATCAGGGGCGCAACACCGGGGAGCTGTTTTTT.